The present T cell receptor beta chain was sequenced within a study of T-cell reconstitution after alpha-beta-depleted transplantation in children. The TCRbeta library incorporated unique molecular identifiers. Each CDR3 protein is one row after TCRdb ran MiXCR on the PCR reads. The profile covers roughly 500,000 distinct CDR3 sequences, with approximately 29% appearing a single time and around 2.3% taken by the ten largest. This clonotype was observed a handful of times. The CDR3 sequence is 14 residues long. Germline V gene sequence: CDR1 LNHDA, CDR2 SQIVND (reference sequence). V dropped 4 bases and J dropped 9; count of bases not matched to a gene: 9.

The sample was PBMCs from the stem cell graft donor, taken from the stem cell graft. The V gene is TRBV19, the J gene TRBJ2-1, with 7 bases matching TRBD2. The clonotype originates from a human donor who donated a stem cell graft to a child with aplastic anemia. The CDR3 sequence: CASSTAGDRTEQFF. The CDR3 DNA follows: TGTGCCAGTAGTACCGCGGGAGATCGGACTGAGCAGTTCTTC.